This TCR beta chain originates from a study of T cell changes during pregnancy in multiple sclerosis. The CDR3 is made up of 15 amino acids. V lost 5 bases and J lost 2; bases outside the gene matches: 8. From germline, CDR1 is MNHEY and CDR2 SMNVEV (reference sequence). Sequenced by immunoSEQ multiplex PCR; TCRdb stores in-frame clones only, minus some. Of approximately 45,000 clones listed, 85% to 95% are singletons. This chain connects TRBV27 to TRBJ2-7; 8 bases match TRBD1. The source material was CD8+ T cells from peripheral blood mononuclear cells, sampled in the second trimester of pregnancy. The TCR originated in a female donor with multiple sclerosis, enrolled in a pregnancy study. In DNA form, the CDR3 reads TGTGCCAGCAGTGCGATCCGGGACAGGCCCTACGAGCAGTACTTC. Translation: CASSAIRDRPYEQYF.